The clone carrying this TCR beta chain was counted at least ten times. The length of the CDR3 is 17 residues. The ends lost 2 bases at V and 3 bases at J; junction bases unmatched: 6. Germline V gene data show CDR1 as ENHRY and CDR2 as SYGVKD. The entry originates in a study of human T cells and chemical hapten exposure. In TCRdb, the RACE reads were re-called with MiXCR into one record per CDR3 protein. Among roughly 30,000 distinct CDR3 sequences listed, over 9% were seen once. Time point of the sample: patch test 2, 6 weeks after DPC sensitization. The treatment: therapeutic diphenylcyclopropenone sensitization with weekly scalp DPC.

The source material was whole blood, sampled in connection with sensitization to the hapten diphenylcyclopropenone (DPC). The chain uses TRBV10-3 and TRBJ2-1; 11 bases fit TRBD1. This TCR derives from a man aged 25 to 40 with alopecia areata. Some clones in this sample may be carry-over from other donors' samples. Here the CDR3 DNA reads TGTGCCATCAGTGAGGCTCCCGGGACAGGGGGCTACAATGAGCAGTTCTTC. As protein: CAISEAPGTGGYNEQFF.